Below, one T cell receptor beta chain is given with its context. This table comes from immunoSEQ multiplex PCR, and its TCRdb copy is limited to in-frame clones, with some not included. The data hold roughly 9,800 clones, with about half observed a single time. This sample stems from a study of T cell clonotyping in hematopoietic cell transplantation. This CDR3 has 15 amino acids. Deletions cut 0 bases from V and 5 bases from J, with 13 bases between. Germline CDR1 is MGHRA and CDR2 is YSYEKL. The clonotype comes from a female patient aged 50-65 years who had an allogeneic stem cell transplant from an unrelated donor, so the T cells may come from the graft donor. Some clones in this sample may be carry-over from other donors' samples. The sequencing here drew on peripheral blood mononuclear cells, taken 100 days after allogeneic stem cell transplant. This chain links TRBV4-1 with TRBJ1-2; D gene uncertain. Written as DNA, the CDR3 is TGCGCCAGCAGCCAAGACCCAGGAGAACCATATGGCTACACCTTC. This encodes CASSQDPGEPYGYTF.